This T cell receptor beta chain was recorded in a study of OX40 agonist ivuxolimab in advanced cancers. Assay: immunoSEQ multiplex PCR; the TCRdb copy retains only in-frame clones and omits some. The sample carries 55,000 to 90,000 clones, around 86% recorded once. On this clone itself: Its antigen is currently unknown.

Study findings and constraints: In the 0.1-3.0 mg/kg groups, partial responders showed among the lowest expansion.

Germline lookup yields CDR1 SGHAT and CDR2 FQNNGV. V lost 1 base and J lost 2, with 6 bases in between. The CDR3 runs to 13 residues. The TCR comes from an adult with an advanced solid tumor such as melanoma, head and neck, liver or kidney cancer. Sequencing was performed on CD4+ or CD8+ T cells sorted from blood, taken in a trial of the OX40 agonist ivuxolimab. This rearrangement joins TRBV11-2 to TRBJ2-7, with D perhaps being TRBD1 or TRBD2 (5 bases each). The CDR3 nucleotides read TGTGCCAGCAGCTTAGCGGGACCCTACGAGCAGTACTTC. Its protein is CASSLAGPYEQYF.